This T cell receptor beta chain was documented in a study of blood T cells in healthy people across ages. Findings and caveats of the study: Comparison with aged donors showed that long-lived donors had more naive CD4+ cells and higher diversity.

As for this clonotype: The antigen is not known.

V was pared by 5 bases and J by 4 bases, with 13 bases between. The CDR3 is made up of 14 amino acids. Germline V CDR1 and CDR2: SEHNR, FQNEAQ (reference sequence). For the second PCR, which ran for roughly 6 to 12 cycles, a sample-barcoded 5' primer and a J-beta primer mix were used. TCRdb re-called the 5' RACE reads through MiXCR, storing one row per CDR3 protein. Of 1.8 million or so distinct CDR3 sequences in the sample, about two fifths are singletons; the top ten hold roughly 23%. V gene TRBV7-9 combines with J gene TRBJ2-3, with D unresolved. The sample comprised blood. The origin of this receptor is a human donor in good health. The CDR3 is CASSGRPPADTQYF. The CDR3 bases are TGTGCCAGCAGCGGGCGCCCGCCCGCAGATACGCAGTATTTT.